One and the same sample provided the 13 T cell receptor beta chains below, sequenced in a study of CD8 T cells in Susac syndrome. Random hexamers were used to reverse transcribe about 0.45 to 1 ug of RNA. TCRdb reanalysed the immunoSEQ multiplex PCR reads using MiXCR and keeps one entry per CDR3 protein. Among some 300,000 distinct CDR3 sequences listed, about 88% were seen once. Sequenced input: CD8+ T cells from PBMCs. The receptors were sampled from a human donor with multiple sclerosis.

The chain uses TRBV14 and TRBJ2-7; D might be TRBD1 (6 bases). The CDR3 is 17 residues long. V was pared by 4 bases and J by 6 bases, with 25 bases between. In germline, CDR1 is SGHDN, CDR2 FVKESK. This chain's CDR3 is CASSLGLGAALRPEQYF. The CDR3 DNA is TGTGCCAGCAGCCTCGGACTGGGGGCCGCCCTTAGGCCCGAGCAGTACTTC.

The chain joins TRBV5-1 to TRBJ2-1, with a tentative D call TRBD2 (5 bases). The CDR3 covers 15 residues. Germline V gene lookup returns CDR1 SGHRS and CDR2 YFSETQ. V was cut by 0 bases and J by 6 bases, with 13 bases left in between. The CDR3 DNA follows: TGCGCCAGCAGCTTGGCTTTTGCGGGTCCCAATGAGCAGTTCTTC. This gives the protein CASSLAFAGPNEQFF.

V and J are TRBV29-1 and TRBJ1-2; D might be TRBD1 (5 bases). Germline loops: CDR1 SQVTM, CDR2 ANQGSEA. Trimming took 4 bases from V and 8 from J, leaving 11 bases between them. CDR3 length: 11 residues. The CDR3 DNA reads TGCAGCGTTGCCGTCCGGGACGGCTACACCTTC. This encodes CSVAVRDGYTF. The full variable domain, rest sourced from reference TRBV29-1 and TRBJ1-2, is SAVISQKPSRDICQRGTSLTIQCQVDSQVTMMFWYRQQPGQSLTLIATANQGSEATYESGFVIDKFPISRPNLTFSTLTVSNMSPEDSSIYLCSVAVRDGYTFGSGTRLTVV.

This sequence joins TRBV20-1 and TRBJ2-1; TRBD2 might be the D (5 bases). The CDR3 is made up of 13 amino acids. From germline, CDR1 is DFQATT and CDR2 SNEGSKA (reference sequence). Trimming removed 5 bases from V and 3 bases from J, with 11 bases in between. As DNA, the CDR3 is TGCAGTGCTCTGAATGACTACTACAATGAGCAGTTCTTC. Translated, it gives CSALNDYYNEQFF.

The chain is built from TRBV6-1 and TRBJ2-3; a weak D match, TRBD1 (5 bases). The germline V gene has CDR1 MNHNS and CDR2 SASEGT. The CDR3 runs 15 residues. Trimming removed 1 base from V and 2 bases from J, with 10 bases in between. The CDR3 protein is CASSEGKGDTDTQYF. The DNA of the CDR3 is TGTGCCAGCAGTGAAGGCAAAGGGGACACAGATACGCAGTATTTT.

V and J are TRBV3-1 and TRBJ1-1; D call uncertain. The V gene lost 2 bases and the J gene lost 0 bases, with 19 bases spanning the gap. Germline V gene data show CDR1 as LGHDT and CDR2 as YNNKEL (reference sequence). This CDR3 region has 18 residues. The CDR3 sequence: CASSQSRNFMAMNTEAFF. CDR3 bases: TGTGCCAGCAGCCAATCCCGAAACTTTATGGCCATGAACACTGAAGCTTTCTTT.

The genes are TRBV4-1 and TRBJ2-7; 10 positions match TRBD2. The V segment lost 1 base and the J segment 0 bases; nucleotides outside the gene matches: 9. Germline V gives CDR1 MGHRA, CDR2 YSYEKL. CDR3 length: 18 amino acids. In nucleotides, the CDR3 is TGCGCCAGCAGCCAAGGAGGGCTAGCGGGGGCAAGCTCCTACGAGCAGTACTTC. Its protein product is CASSQGGLAGASSYEQYF.

The chain links TRBV14 to TRBJ2-7; 9 positions match TRBD1. Trimming cost V 4 bases and J 5 bases; bases outside gene matches: 6. Germline V gene lookup returns CDR1 SGHDN and CDR2 FVKESK. This CDR3 region has 14 residues. CDR3 DNA: TGTGCCAGCAGCCTAGGACAGGGGTTCGACGAGCAGTACTTC. Translated: CASSLGQGFDEQYF.

The chain is built from TRBV20-1 and TRBJ2-7, with D perhaps being TRBD1 or TRBD2 (5 bases each). V was shortened by 5 bases and J by 4 bases, with 18 bases between the two germline ends. This CDR3 has 14 residues. The germline V gene encodes CDR1 DFQATT and CDR2 SNEGSKA (reference sequence). The CDR3 here is CSAWDGVLGYEQYF. As DNA, the CDR3 is TGCAGTGCTTGGGACGGCGTCTTGGGGTACGAGCAGTACTTC.

The CDR3 bases are TGCGCCAGCAGCGCAGATAGTGGCTACACCTTC. Its translation is CASSADSGYTF. The chain is built from TRBV5-1 and TRBJ1-2, with D unclear. Germline CDR1 and CDR2: SGHRS and YFSETQ. Deletions cut 4 bases from V and 7 bases from J, with 8 bases between. The CDR3 consists of 11 residues.

The chain carries TRBV11-2 and TRBJ2-7; D gene ambiguous. This CDR3 is 11 amino acids long. Trimming stripped 2 bases from V and 6 bases from J, with 5 bases between. Germline V gives CDR1 SGHAT, CDR2 FQNNGV. For the CDR3, the DNA is TGTGCCAGCAGCTTATATAGCGAGCAGTACTTC. This encodes CASSLYSEQYF.

The chain links TRBV30 to TRBJ2-7; 11 bases are a match to TRBD1. The CDR3 length is 16 residues. V gave up 3 bases and J gave up 3 bases; unmatched junction bases: 10. Germline loops: CDR1 GTSNPN, CDR2 SVGIG (reference sequence). The CDR3 protein is CAWSNPSGQGGYEQYF. The CDR3 DNA reads as TGTGCCTGGAGCAACCCGTCGGGACAGGGGGGCTACGAGCAGTACTTC.

The chain recombines TRBV6-4 with TRBJ2-1; 10 nucleotides line up with TRBD2. The CDR3 runs to 15 residues. From germline, CDR1 is MRHNA and CDR2 SNTAGT. The trim removed 6 bases at V and 3 bases at J, leaving 5 bases unmatched. CDR3 coding DNA: TGTGCCAGCAGCGTCCTAGCGGGAGACTACAATGAGCAGTTCTTC. It specifies CASSVLAGDYNEQFF.